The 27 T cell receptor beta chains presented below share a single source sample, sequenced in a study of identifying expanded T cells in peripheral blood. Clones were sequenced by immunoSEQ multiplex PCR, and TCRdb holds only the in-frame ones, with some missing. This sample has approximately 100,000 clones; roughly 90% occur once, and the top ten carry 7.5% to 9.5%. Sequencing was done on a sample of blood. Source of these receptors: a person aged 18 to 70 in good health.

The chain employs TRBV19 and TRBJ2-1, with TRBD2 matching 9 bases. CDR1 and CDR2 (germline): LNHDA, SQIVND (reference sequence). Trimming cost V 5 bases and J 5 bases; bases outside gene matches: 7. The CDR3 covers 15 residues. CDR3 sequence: CASSSLGLADNEQFF. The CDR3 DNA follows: TGTGCCAGTAGTTCGTTGGGACTAGCTGACAATGAGCAGTTCTTC.

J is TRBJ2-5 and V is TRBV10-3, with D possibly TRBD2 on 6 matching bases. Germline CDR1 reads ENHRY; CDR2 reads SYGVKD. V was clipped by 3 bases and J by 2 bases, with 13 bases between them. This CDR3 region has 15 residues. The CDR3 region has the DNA TGTGCCATCAGTGAAATCTTGGCGGGACAAGAGACCCAGTACTTC. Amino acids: CAISEILAGQETQYF.

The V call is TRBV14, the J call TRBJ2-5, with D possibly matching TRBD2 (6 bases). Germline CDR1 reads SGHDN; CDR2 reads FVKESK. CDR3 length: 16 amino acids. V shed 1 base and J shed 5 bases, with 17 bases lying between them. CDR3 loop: CASSQGLVGTGETQYF. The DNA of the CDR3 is TGTGCCAGCAGCCAAGGACTAGTCGGGACGGGGGAGACCCAGTACTTC. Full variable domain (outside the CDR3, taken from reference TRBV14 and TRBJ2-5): EAGVTQFPSHSVIEKGQTVTLRCDPISGHDNLYWYRRVMGKEIKFLLHFVKESKQDESGMPNNRFLAERTGGTYSTLKVQPAELEDSGVYFCASSQGLVGTGETQYFGPGTRLLVL.

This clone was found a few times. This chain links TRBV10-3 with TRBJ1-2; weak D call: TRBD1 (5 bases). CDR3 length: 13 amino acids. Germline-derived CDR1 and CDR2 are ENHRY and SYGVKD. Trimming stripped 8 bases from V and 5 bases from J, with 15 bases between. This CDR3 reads CAIGSLGAYGYTF. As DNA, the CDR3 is TGTGCCATCGGGAGTCTAGGGGCTTATGGCTACACCTTC.

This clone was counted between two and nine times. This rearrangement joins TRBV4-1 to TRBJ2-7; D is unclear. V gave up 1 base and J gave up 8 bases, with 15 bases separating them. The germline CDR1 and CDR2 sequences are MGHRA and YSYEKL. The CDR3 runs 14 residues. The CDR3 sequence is CASSQAPNEQKQYF. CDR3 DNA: TGCGCCAGCAGCCAAGCCCCCAATGAGCAGAAGCAGTACTTC.

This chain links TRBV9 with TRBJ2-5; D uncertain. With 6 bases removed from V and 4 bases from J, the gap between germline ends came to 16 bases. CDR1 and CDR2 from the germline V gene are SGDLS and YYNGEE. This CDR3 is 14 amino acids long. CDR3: CASTQTLTGETQYF. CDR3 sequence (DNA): TGTGCCAGCACCCAAACTCTTACTGGAGAGACCCAGTACTTC.

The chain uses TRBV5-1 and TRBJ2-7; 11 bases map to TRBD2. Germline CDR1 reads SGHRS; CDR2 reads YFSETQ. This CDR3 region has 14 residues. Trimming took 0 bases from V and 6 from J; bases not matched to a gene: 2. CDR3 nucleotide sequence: TGCGCCAGCAGCTTGGTACTAGCGGGAGTCGAGCAGTACTTC. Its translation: CASSLVLAGVEQYF. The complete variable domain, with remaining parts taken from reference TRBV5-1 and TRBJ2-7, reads KAGVTQTPRYLIKTRGQQVTLSCSPISGHRSVSWYQQTPGQGLQFLFEYFSETQRNKGNFPGRFSGRQFSNSRSEMNVSTLELGDSALYLCASSLVLAGVEQYFGPGTRLTVT.

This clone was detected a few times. CDR3 sequence reads: CASSLFKNIQYF. DNA for the CDR3: TGTGCCAGCAGTTTATTCAAAAACATTCAGTACTTC. The V and J genes are TRBV28 and TRBJ2-4; D not resolved. The CDR3 is made up of 12 amino acids. Looked up from germline, CDR1 is MDHEN and CDR2 is SYDVKM. With 1 base removed from V and 3 bases from J, the gap between germline ends came to 1 base.

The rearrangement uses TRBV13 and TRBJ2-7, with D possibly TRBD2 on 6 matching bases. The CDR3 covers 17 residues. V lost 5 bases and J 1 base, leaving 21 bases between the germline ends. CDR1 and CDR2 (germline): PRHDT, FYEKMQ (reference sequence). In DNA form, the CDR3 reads TGTGCCAGCAGCCATTCGGGGGTTGCAGGGTATTCCTACGAGCAGTACTTC. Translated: CASSHSGVAGYSYEQYF.

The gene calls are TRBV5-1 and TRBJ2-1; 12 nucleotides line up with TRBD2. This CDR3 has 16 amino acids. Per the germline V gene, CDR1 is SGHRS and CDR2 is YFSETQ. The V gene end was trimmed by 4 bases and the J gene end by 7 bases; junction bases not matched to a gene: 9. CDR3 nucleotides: TGCGCCAGCAGCCCGCCGCTAGCGGGGGGGCCGAATGAGCAGTTCTTC. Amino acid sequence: CASSPPLAGGPNEQFF.

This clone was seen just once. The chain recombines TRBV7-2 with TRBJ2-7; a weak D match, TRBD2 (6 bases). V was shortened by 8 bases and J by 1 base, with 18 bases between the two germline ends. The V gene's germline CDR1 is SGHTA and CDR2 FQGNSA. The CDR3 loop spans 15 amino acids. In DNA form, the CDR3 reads TGTGCCAGCCAGGCGTATTCGGGAGTTTCCTACGAGCAGTACTTC. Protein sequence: CASQAYSGVSYEQYF.

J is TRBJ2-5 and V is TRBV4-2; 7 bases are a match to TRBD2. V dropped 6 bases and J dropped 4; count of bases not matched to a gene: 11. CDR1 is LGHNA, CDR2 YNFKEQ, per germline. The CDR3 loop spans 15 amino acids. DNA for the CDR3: TGTGCCAGCAGGCTGGGAGGCGGGGGTTTAGAGACCCAGTACTTC. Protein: CASRLGGGGLETQYF.

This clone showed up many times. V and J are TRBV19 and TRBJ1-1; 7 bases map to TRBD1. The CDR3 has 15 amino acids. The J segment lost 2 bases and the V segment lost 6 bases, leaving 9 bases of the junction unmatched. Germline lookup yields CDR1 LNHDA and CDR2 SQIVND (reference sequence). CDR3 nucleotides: TGTGCCAGTAGGAGTAACAGGGGAGGCAACACTGAAGCTTTCTTT. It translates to CASRSNRGGNTEAFF.

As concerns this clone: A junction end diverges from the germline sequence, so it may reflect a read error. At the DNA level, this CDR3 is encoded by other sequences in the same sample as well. This CDR3 reads CASSLQQPNTGELFF. The DNA for the CDR3 is TGTGCCAGCAGCTTGCAACAGCCGAACACCGGGGAACTGTTTTTT. The genes are TRBV5-4 and TRBJ2-2; D is possibly TRBD2 (5 bases). CDR3 length: 15 residues. The germline V gene encodes CDR1 SGHNT and CDR2 YYREEE (reference sequence).

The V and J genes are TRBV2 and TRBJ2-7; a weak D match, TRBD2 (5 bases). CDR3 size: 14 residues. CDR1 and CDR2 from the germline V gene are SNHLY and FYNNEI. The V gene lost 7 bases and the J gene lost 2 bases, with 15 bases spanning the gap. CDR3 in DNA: TGTGCCAGCATGGAGGTACAGATAGCCTACGAGCAGTACTTC. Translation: CASMEVQIAYEQYF.

The chain's CDR3 is CASSLYGAGNLVETQYF. The CDR3 nucleotides read TGTGCCAGCAGTTTATACGGGGCGGGTAATCTCGTAGAGACCCAGTACTTC. This chain connects TRBV27 to TRBJ2-5; D could derive from TRBD1 or TRBD2 (5 bases each). The CDR3 extends over 17 amino acids. Trimming took 1 base from V and 4 from J, leaving 19 bases between them. The germline V gene encodes CDR1 MNHEY and CDR2 SMNVEV (reference sequence).

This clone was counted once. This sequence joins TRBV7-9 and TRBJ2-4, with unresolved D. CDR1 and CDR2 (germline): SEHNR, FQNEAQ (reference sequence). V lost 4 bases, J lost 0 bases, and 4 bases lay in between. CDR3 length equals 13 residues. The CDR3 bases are TGTGCCAGCAGCTCCCTAGCCAAAAACATTCAGTACTTC. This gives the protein CASSSLAKNIQYF.

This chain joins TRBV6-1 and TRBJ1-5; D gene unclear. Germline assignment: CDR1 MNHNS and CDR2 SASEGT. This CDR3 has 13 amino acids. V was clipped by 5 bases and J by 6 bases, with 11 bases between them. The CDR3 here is CASSPEGPQPQHF. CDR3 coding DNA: TGTGCCAGCAGTCCCGAGGGCCCTCAGCCCCAGCATTTT.

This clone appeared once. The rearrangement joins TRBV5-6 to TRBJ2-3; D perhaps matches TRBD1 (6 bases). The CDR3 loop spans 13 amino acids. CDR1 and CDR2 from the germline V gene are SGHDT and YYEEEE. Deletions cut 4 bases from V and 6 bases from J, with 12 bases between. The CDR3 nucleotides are TGTGCCAGCAGCCGCCAGGGGATGGATACGCAGTATTTT. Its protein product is CASSRQGMDTQYF.

The CDR3 DNA follows: TGTGCCTGGAGTCCCATGGGTGGGAGTTCTGGCTACACCTTC. This sequence encodes CAWSPMGGSSGYTF. The chain employs TRBV30 and TRBJ1-2; D remains unclear. The germline V gene encodes CDR1 GTSNPN and CDR2 SVGIG (reference sequence). The CDR3 has 14 amino acids. With 2 bases removed from V and 7 bases from J, the gap between germline ends came to 17 bases.

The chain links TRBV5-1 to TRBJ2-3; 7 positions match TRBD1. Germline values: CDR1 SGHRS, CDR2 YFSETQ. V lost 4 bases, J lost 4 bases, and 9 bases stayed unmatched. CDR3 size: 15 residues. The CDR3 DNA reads TGCGCCAGCAGCAGGATAGGGGGCGCCGCAGATACGCAGTATTTT. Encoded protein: CASSRIGGAADTQYF.

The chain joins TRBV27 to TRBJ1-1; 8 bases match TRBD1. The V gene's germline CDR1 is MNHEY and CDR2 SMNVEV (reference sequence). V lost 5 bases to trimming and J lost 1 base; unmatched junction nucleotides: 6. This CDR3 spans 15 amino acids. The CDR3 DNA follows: TGTGCCAGCAGTATAAACAGGGGGTGGAACACTGAAGCTTTCTTT. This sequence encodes CASSINRGWNTEAFF.

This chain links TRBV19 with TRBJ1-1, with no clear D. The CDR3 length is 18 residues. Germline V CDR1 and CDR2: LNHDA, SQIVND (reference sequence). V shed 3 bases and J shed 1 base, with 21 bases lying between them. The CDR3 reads CASSILAAGGRRNTEAFF. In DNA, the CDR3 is TGTGCCAGTAGTATCCTCGCTGCTGGAGGGCGGAGGAACACTGAAGCTTTCTTT. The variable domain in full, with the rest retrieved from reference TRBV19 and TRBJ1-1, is DGGITQSPKYLFRKEGQNVTLSCEQNLNHDAMYWYRQDPGQGLRLIYYSQIVNDFQKGDIAEGYSVSREKKESFPLTVTSAQKNPTAFYLCASSILAAGGRRNTEAFFGQGTRLTVV.

The CDR3 DNA reads as TGTGCCAGCTCACCACCACAGGCGAGCAACTATGGCTACACCTTC. Protein: CASSPPQASNYGYTF. V gene TRBV18 combines with J gene TRBJ1-2; TRBD1 is a possible D gene (5 bases). Germline-derived CDR1 and CDR2 are KGHSH and LQKENI. The length of the CDR3 is 15 residues. The V gene lost 0 bases and the J gene lost 2 bases, with 10 bases spanning the gap. The full variable domain, completed using reference TRBV18 and TRBJ1-2, is NAGVMQNPRHLVRRRGQEARLRCSPMKGHSHVYWYRQLPEEGLKFMVYLQKENIIDESGMPKERFSAEFPKEGPSILRIQQVVRGDSAAYFCASSPPQASNYGYTFGSGTRLTVV.

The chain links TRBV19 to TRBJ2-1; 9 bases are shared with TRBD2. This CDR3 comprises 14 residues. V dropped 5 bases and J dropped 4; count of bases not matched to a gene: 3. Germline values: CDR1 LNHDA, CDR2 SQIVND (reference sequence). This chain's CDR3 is CASSPSGGYNEQFF. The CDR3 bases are TGTGCCAGTAGTCCGAGCGGGGGGTACAATGAGCAGTTCTTC.

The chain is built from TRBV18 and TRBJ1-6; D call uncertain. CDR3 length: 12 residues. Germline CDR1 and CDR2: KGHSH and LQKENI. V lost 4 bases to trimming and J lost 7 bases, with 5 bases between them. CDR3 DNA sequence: TGTGCCAGCTCACTTCCCAATTCACCCCTCCACTTT. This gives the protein CASSLPNSPLHF.

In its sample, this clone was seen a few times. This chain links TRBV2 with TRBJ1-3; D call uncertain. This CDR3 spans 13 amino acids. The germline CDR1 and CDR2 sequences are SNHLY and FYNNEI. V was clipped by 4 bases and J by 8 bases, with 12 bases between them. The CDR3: CASSAREADTIYF. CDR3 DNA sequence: TGTGCCAGCAGTGCCCGGGAGGCCGACACCATATATTTT. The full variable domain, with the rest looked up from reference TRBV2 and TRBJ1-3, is EPEVTQTPSHQVTQMGQEVILRCVPISNHLYFYWYRQILGQKVEFLVSFYNNEISEKSEIFDDQFSVERPDGSNFTLKIRSTKLEDSAMYFCASSAREADTIYFGEGSWLTVV.